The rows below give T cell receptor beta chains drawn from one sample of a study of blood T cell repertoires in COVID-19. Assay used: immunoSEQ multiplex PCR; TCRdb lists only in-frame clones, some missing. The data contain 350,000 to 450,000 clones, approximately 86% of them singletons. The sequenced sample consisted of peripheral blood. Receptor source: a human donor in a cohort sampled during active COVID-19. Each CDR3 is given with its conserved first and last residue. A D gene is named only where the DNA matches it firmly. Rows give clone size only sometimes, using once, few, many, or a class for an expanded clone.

CDR3nt: TGCGCCAGCAGCATTGGACAGGGTACGGAAGCTTTCTTT; CDR3aa: CASSIGQGTEAFF; j_gene: TRBJ1-1; d_gene: TRBD1; abundance: NA; v_gene: TRBV5-1
CDR3nt: TGTGCCAGCAGCGACGGACAGGGGGCGGATTCACCCCTCCACTTT; CDR3aa: CASSDGQGADSPLHF; j_gene: TRBJ1-6; d_gene: TRBD1; abundance: many; v_gene: TRBV9
CDR3nt: TGTGCCAGCAGCGTAGAGGACAGGGAGTTTCGTAACGGTGAGCAGTTCTTC; CDR3aa: CASSVEDREFRNGEQFF; j_gene: TRBJ2-1; d_gene: TRBD1; abundance: NA; v_gene: TRBV9
CDR3nt: TGTGCCTGGAGTGTTGGGTTTTTCGGGGTCGGTAAGCGAAGTATACCCCAAAACTATGGCTACACCTTC; CDR3aa: CAWSVGFFGVGKRSIPQNYGYTF; j_gene: TRBJ1-2; d_gene: NA; abundance: once; v_gene: TRBV30
CDR3nt: TGTGCTAGTGGTTTTCCCGGGACAGGACCCTATTTCTTCTATGGCTACACCTTC; CDR3aa: CASGFPGTGPYFFYGYTF; j_gene: TRBJ1-2; d_gene: TRBD1; abundance: NA; v_gene: TRBV12-5
CDR3nt: TGCGCCAGCAGCTTGAGACTAGCGGCCTCCTACAATGAGCAGTTCTTC; CDR3aa: CASSLRLAASYNEQFF; j_gene: TRBJ2-1; d_gene: TRBD2; abundance: NA; v_gene: TRBV5-1
CDR3nt: TGTGCCAGCAGCCAAGATTCGCGGGAGGGAGGTGAGCAGTTCTTC; CDR3aa: CASSQDSREGGEQFF; j_gene: TRBJ2-1; d_gene: TRBD2; abundance: NA; v_gene: TRBV3-1/TRBV3-2
CDR3nt: TGTGCCAGCAGCGTCGGGGGGGGAGTATCCTACGAGCAGTACTTC; CDR3aa: CASSVGGGVSYEQYF; j_gene: TRBJ2-7; d_gene: TRBD2; abundance: NA; v_gene: TRBV11-2
CDR3nt: TGTGCCAGCAGCTTACAGGGAAGAGGGACTGAAGCTTTCTTT; CDR3aa: CASSLQGRGTEAFF; j_gene: TRBJ1-1; d_gene: NA; abundance: NA; v_gene: TRBV5-6
CDR3nt: TGTGCCAGCAGTTACCGGGTAAACACTGAAGCTTTCTTT; CDR3aa: CASSYRVNTEAFF; j_gene: TRBJ1-1; d_gene: NA; abundance: few; v_gene: TRBV6-5
CDR3nt: TGTGCCAGCAGCACATATGCCGGGACAGCGTATGGCTACACCTTC; CDR3aa: CASSTYAGTAYGYTF; j_gene: TRBJ1-2; d_gene: TRBD1; abundance: NA; v_gene: TRBV9
CDR3nt: TGTGCCAGCAGTGGGGAGGGGAATTCACCCCTCCACTTT; CDR3aa: CASSGEGNSPLHF; j_gene: TRBJ1-6; d_gene: NA; abundance: NA; v_gene: TRBV28
CDR3nt: TGTGCCAGCAGCGTAGAGACAGGGCAGGGCACAGATACGCAGTATTTT; CDR3aa: CASSVETGQGTDTQYF; j_gene: TRBJ2-3; d_gene: TRBD1; abundance: NA; v_gene: TRBV9
CDR3nt: TGTGCCAGCAGCTTATCCGTCAGGGCCCGAGAGACCCAGTACTTC; CDR3aa: CASSLSVRARETQYF; j_gene: TRBJ2-5; d_gene: NA; abundance: NA; v_gene: TRBV7-2
CDR3nt: TGTGCCAGCAGCCAAGTCACAGGGGGGTATGGCTGGGGCTACACCTTC; CDR3aa: CASSQVTGGYGWGYTF; j_gene: TRBJ1-2; d_gene: TRBD1; abundance: NA; v_gene: TRBV4-2
CDR3nt: TGTGCCAGCAGGATCTCAGCCGGGGAGCTGTTTTTT; CDR3aa: CASRISAGELFF; j_gene: TRBJ2-2; d_gene: NA; abundance: NA; v_gene: TRBV13
CDR3nt: TGTGCCAGCGCGGCCTACAATGAGCAGTTCTTC; CDR3aa: CASAAYNEQFF; j_gene: TRBJ2-1; d_gene: NA; abundance: NA; v_gene: TRBV11-2
CDR3nt: TGTGCCAGTAGTCTAGAGCGGGGGGTGACAGATACGCAGTATTTT; CDR3aa: CASSLERGVTDTQYF; j_gene: TRBJ2-3; d_gene: TRBD2; abundance: NA; v_gene: TRBV19
CDR3nt: TGCGCCAGCAGCTTGGGGCAGCTGACTAATGGCTACACCTTC; CDR3aa: CASSLGQLTNGYTF; j_gene: TRBJ1-2; d_gene: NA; abundance: NA; v_gene: TRBV5-1
CDR3nt: TGCGCCAGCAGCTTGGCAGGGGGATATACTGAAGCTTTCTTT; CDR3aa: CASSLAGGYTEAFF; j_gene: TRBJ1-1; d_gene: TRBD1; abundance: NA; v_gene: TRBV5-1
CDR3nt: TGTGCCAGCATCCAACAGTATCCCGGGGAGCTGTTTTTT; CDR3aa: CASIQQYPGELFF; j_gene: TRBJ2-2; d_gene: NA; abundance: NA; v_gene: TRBV12-3/TRBV12-4
CDR3nt: TGCAGCGTTGGACGGGGTCCCTCCTACAATGAGCAGTTCTTC; CDR3aa: CSVGRGPSYNEQFF; j_gene: TRBJ2-1; d_gene: NA; abundance: NA; v_gene: TRBV29-1
CDR3nt: TGTGCCAGCAGCCCAACCTCGGGACTAGCGGGGGGTGGGGCCAACGTCCTGACTTTC; CDR3aa: CASSPTSGLAGGGANVLTF; j_gene: TRBJ2-6; d_gene: TRBD2; abundance: NA; v_gene: TRBV13
CDR3nt: TGCGCCAGCAGCCCGCCGGGACAGGGGGCAATAGATACGCAGTATTTT; CDR3aa: CASSPPGQGAIDTQYF; j_gene: TRBJ2-3; d_gene: TRBD1; abundance: NA; v_gene: TRBV4-1
CDR3nt: TGTGCCAGCAGCGACAGTCTTACTCCCTATGGCTACACCTTC; CDR3aa: CASSDSLTPYGYTF; j_gene: TRBJ1-2; d_gene: NA; abundance: NA; v_gene: TRBV9
CDR3nt: TGTGCCAGCAGCAAAAGGCCTAGCTTAACCTACGAGCAGTACTTC; CDR3aa: CASSKRPSLTYEQYF; j_gene: TRBJ2-7; d_gene: NA; abundance: once; v_gene: TRBV21-1
CDR3nt: TGTGCCAGCAGCCGGGGACTAGCGGGGGGTCGATACGAGCAGTACTTC; CDR3aa: CASSRGLAGGRYEQYF; j_gene: TRBJ2-7; d_gene: TRBD2; abundance: NA; v_gene: TRBV11-1
CDR3nt: TGTGCCAGTACCGGACTTCTATCATATGGTTCACCCCTCCACTTT; CDR3aa: CASTGLLSYGSPLHF; j_gene: TRBJ1-6; d_gene: NA; abundance: NA; v_gene: TRBV19
CDR3nt: TGTGCCAGCAGCTTGCGCGGGAGCTCCTACAATGAGCAGTTCTTC; CDR3aa: CASSLRGSSYNEQFF; j_gene: TRBJ2-1; d_gene: TRBD2; abundance: once; v_gene: TRBV7-6
CDR3nt: TGTGCCAGCAGCGCTACAGGCTTTGGGTCACCCCTCCACTTT; CDR3aa: CASSATGFGSPLHF; j_gene: TRBJ1-6; d_gene: NA; abundance: NA; v_gene: TRBV9
CDR3nt: TGTGCCAGCAGTGTCGACGGTCGGGTGGGTGGCTACACCTTC; CDR3aa: CASSVDGRVGGYTF; j_gene: TRBJ1-2; d_gene: NA; abundance: few; v_gene: TRBV2
CDR3nt: TGTGCCAGCAGAAAAACCGGGACAACTAACTATGGCTACACCTTC; CDR3aa: CASRKTGTTNYGYTF; j_gene: TRBJ1-2; d_gene: NA; abundance: NA; v_gene: TRBV7-2
CDR3nt: TGCGCCAGCAGCCGGGGTAACGGGGGGGTATACAATGAGCAGTTCTTC; CDR3aa: CASSRGNGGVYNEQFF; j_gene: TRBJ2-1; d_gene: TRBD2; abundance: NA; v_gene: TRBV4-1
CDR3nt: TGTGCCGGCCAGACAGGGAACTATGGCTACACCTTC; CDR3aa: CAGQTGNYGYTF; j_gene: TRBJ1-2; d_gene: TRBD1; abundance: few; v_gene: TRBV2
CDR3nt: TGCAGCCTGGGGGGTAAGGGGATGAACACTGAAGCTTTCTTT; CDR3aa: CSLGGKGMNTEAFF; j_gene: TRBJ1-1; d_gene: NA; abundance: NA; v_gene: TRBV29-1
CDR3nt: TGTGCCATCAGTGAACGGGGTCTAGCGGGAATGGAGCAGTACTTC; CDR3aa: CAISERGLAGMEQYF; j_gene: TRBJ2-7; d_gene: TRBD2; abundance: NA; v_gene: TRBV10-3
CDR3nt: TGTGCCAGCAGCCTATCGGGACTACTCTACTCCTACAATGAGCAGTTCTTC; CDR3aa: CASSLSGLLYSYNEQFF; j_gene: TRBJ2-1; d_gene: TRBD2; abundance: once; v_gene: TRBV7-9
CDR3nt: TGCGCCAGCAGCTTACGCGGGGAGGGCACTGAAGCTTTCTTT; CDR3aa: CASSLRGEGTEAFF; j_gene: TRBJ1-1; d_gene: NA; abundance: NA; v_gene: TRBV5-1
CDR3nt: TGTGCCAGCACGCGAGACAGAAACTCCTACGAGCAGTACTTC; CDR3aa: CASTRDRNSYEQYF; j_gene: TRBJ2-7; d_gene: NA; abundance: NA; v_gene: TRBV6-5
CDR3nt: TGTGCCAGTTCGGGGGGCCGGCAAGAGACCCAGTACTTC; CDR3aa: CASSGGRQETQYF; j_gene: TRBJ2-5; d_gene: NA; abundance: NA; v_gene: TRBV19
CDR3nt: TGTGCCAGCAGCCAAGTTCGAACCGCGAGCTCCTACAATGAGCAGTTCTTC; CDR3aa: CASSQVRTASSYNEQFF; j_gene: TRBJ2-1; d_gene: NA; abundance: NA; v_gene: TRBV4-2
CDR3nt: TGTGCCTTGGGTGGGGGGAACGGAAACACCATATATTTT; CDR3aa: CALGGGNGNTIYF; j_gene: TRBJ1-3; d_gene: NA; abundance: once; v_gene: TRBV30
CDR3nt: TGCGCCAGCAGCTTGGGGCCGGGAAATGAAGCTTTCTTT; CDR3aa: CASSLGPGNEAFF; j_gene: TRBJ1-1; d_gene: NA; abundance: NA; v_gene: TRBV5-1
CDR3nt: TGTGCCAGCAGCCAAGATCTCTTTAATCAGCCCCAGCATTTT; CDR3aa: CASSQDLFNQPQHF; j_gene: TRBJ1-5; d_gene: NA; abundance: NA; v_gene: TRBV3-1/TRBV3-2
CDR3nt: TGCGCCAGCGGTCCCGCCACGGACACCGGGGAGCTGTTTTTT; CDR3aa: CASGPATDTGELFF; j_gene: TRBJ2-2; d_gene: NA; abundance: few; v_gene: TRBV5-1
CDR3nt: TGTGCCAGCAGTGAAGCGCTAGCGGGGGCACTCACAGATACGCAGTATTTT; CDR3aa: CASSEALAGALTDTQYF; j_gene: TRBJ2-3; d_gene: TRBD2; abundance: NA; v_gene: TRBV6-1
CDR3nt: TGTGCCAGCGCCGCGGGGGATAATCAGCCCCAGCATTTT; CDR3aa: CASAAGDNQPQHF; j_gene: TRBJ1-5; d_gene: NA; abundance: NA; v_gene: TRBV5-8
CDR3nt: TGTGCCAGCAGCCCTGTGAGTCAAGAGACCCAGTACTTC; CDR3aa: CASSPVSQETQYF; j_gene: TRBJ2-5; d_gene: NA; abundance: NA; v_gene: TRBV5-6
CDR3nt: TGCAGTGCTAGTCCCACGGGATCGATCTCTGGAAACACCATATATTTT; CDR3aa: CSASPTGSISGNTIYF; j_gene: TRBJ1-3; d_gene: NA; abundance: NA; v_gene: TRBV20-1
CDR3nt: TGTGCCAGCAGCCAAGATCTTAGCTACACAGATACGCAGTATTTT; CDR3aa: CASSQDLSYTDTQYF; j_gene: TRBJ2-3; d_gene: NA; abundance: NA; v_gene: TRBV3-1/TRBV3-2
CDR3nt: TGTGCCAGCAGCCGCGCAGGTGGGGCCACTGAAGCTTTCTTT; CDR3aa: CASSRAGGATEAFF; j_gene: TRBJ1-1; d_gene: NA; abundance: NA; v_gene: TRBV3-1/TRBV3-2